Listed below are T cell receptor beta chains from one sample, sequenced in a study of blood T cell repertoires in COVID-19. Measured with immunoSEQ multiplex PCR; TCRdb has only the in-frame clones, and not every one. The sample holds about 200,000 clones; about 80% are singletons and the top ten take roughly 7%. The sequenced sample consisted of PBMCs or T cells enriched from blood (not recorded which). The receptors come from a man aged 35 to 55 who had recovered from COVID-19. The CDR3 runs from the conserved cysteine through the conserved F or W. A D gene is named only where the DNA matches it firmly. Only part of the rows carry a size: once, few, many, or a class if the clone is expanded.

V gene	J gene	D gene	clone size	CDR3 protein	CDR3 DNA
TRBV7-8	TRBJ2-1	TRBD1	-	CASSRGQGIYNEQFF	TGTGCCAGCAGCCGAGGACAGGGGATCTACAATGAGCAGTTCTTC
TRBV3-1/TRBV3-2	TRBJ2-6	-	-	CASSQGSRAYGANVLTF	TGTGCCAGCAGCCAAGGCTCCAGGGCGTATGGGGCCAACGTCCTGACTTTC
TRBV3-1/TRBV3-2	TRBJ1-1	-	few	CASSPTETGGLNTEAFF	TGTGCCAGCAGTCCGACAGAGACAGGCGGGTTGAACACTGAAGCTTTCTTT
TRBV3-1/TRBV3-2	TRBJ2-7	-	-	CASSQDVQGMEQYF	TGTGCCAGCAGCCAAGATGTCCAGGGAATGGAGCAGTACTTC
TRBV20-1	TRBJ1-1	-	-	CSASRQGQHTEAFF	TGCAGTGCTAGTAGGCAGGGGCAGCACACTGAAGCTTTCTTT
TRBV28	TRBJ1-2	-	once	CASSLLELRAGYTF	TGTGCCAGCAGTTTATTGGAGCTCAGGGCTGGCTACACCTTC
TRBV28	TRBJ2-7	-	-	CASSLLSRSRGEQYF	TGTGCCAGCAGTTTATTATCCAGGTCTCGTGGCGAGCAGTACTTC
TRBV5-4	TRBJ2-7	-	-	CASSLVGVDEQYF	TGTGCCAGCAGCTTGGTAGGGGTCGACGAGCAGTACTTC
TRBV6-6	TRBJ2-7	-	-	CASSYDAGPGEQYF	TGTGCCAGCAGTTACGATGCGGGGCCAGGCGAGCAGTACTTC
TRBV7-2	TRBJ2-7	TRBD2	-	CASSRTLAGAWGEQYF	TGTGCCAGCAGCCGCACTTTAGCGGGGGCCTGGGGGGAGCAGTACTTC
TRBV2	TRBJ2-4	TRBD2	-	CASRGEGVIQYF	TGTGCCAGCAGAGGGGAGGGAGTCATTCAGTACTTC
TRBV11-1	TRBJ2-2	TRBD1	-	CASSRDRGSPGELFF	TGTGCCAGCAGCCGGGACAGGGGATCCCCCGGGGAGCTGTTTTTT
TRBV5-8	TRBJ1-1	-	once	CASSSGLLNTEAFF	TGTGCCAGCAGCTCGGGACTACTCAACACTGAAGCTTTCTTT
TRBV12-3/TRBV12-4	TRBJ1-2	TRBD1	-	CASSIGTGVGYTF	TGTGCCAGCAGTATTGGGACAGGCGTCGGCTACACCTTC
TRBV15	TRBJ1-2	-	-	CATSREAYGYTF	TGTGCCACCAGCAGAGAAGCCTATGGCTACACCTTC
TRBV4-2	TRBJ2-5	TRBD2	-	CASSQDGGVRAQYF	TGTGCCAGCAGCCAAGATGGGGGGGTCAGGGCCCAGTACTTC
TRBV3-1/TRBV3-2	TRBJ1-2	-	-	CASSQAQGGYTF	TGTGCCAGCAGCCAAGCGCAGGGTGGCTACACCTTC
TRBV9	TRBJ1-2	-	few	CASSVDYQGGYTF	TGTGCCAGCAGCGTAGATTATCAGGGAGGCTACACCTTC
TRBV19	TRBJ1-4	-	-	CASSTLSQRTNEKLFF	TGTGCCAGTAGTACTCTCTCACAGAGAACTAATGAAAAACTGTTTTTT
TRBV11-3	TRBJ1-4	-	-	CASSPRPGNNEKLFF	TGTGCCAGCAGCCCCCGCCCCGGGAATAATGAAAAACTGTTTTTT
TRBV9	TRBJ2-6	-	-	CASSVVPGFYSGANVLTF	TGTGCCAGCAGCGTAGTTCCGGGGTTCTACTCTGGGGCCAACGTCCTGACTTTC
TRBV4-3	TRBJ1-1	TRBD1	-	CASSQNYRGNTEAFF	TGCGCCAGCAGCCAGAATTACAGGGGGAACACTGAAGCTTTCTTT
TRBV27	TRBJ1-6	-	-	CASTLDRFSPLHF	TGTGCCAGCACTTTGGACAGATTTTCACCCCTCCACTTT
TRBV2	TRBJ2-7	-	once	CASSRLGSSYEQYF	TGTGCCAGCAGCCGACTAGGATCTTCCTACGAGCAGTACTTC
TRBV19	TRBJ2-1	-	once	CASSIGQGTYNEQFF	TGTGCCAGTAGTATAGGGCAGGGAACCTACAATGAGCAGTTCTTC
TRBV11-3	TRBJ2-5	TRBD2	once	CASSKLAGGIETQYF	TGTGCCAGCAGCAAACTAGCGGGGGGGATCGAGACCCAGTACTTC
TRBV7-3	TRBJ2-1	-	few	CASSLGLATYNEQFF	TGTGCCAGCAGCTTGGGACTGGCAACCTACAATGAGCAGTTCTTC
TRBV5-6	TRBJ2-3	TRBD1	-	CASSVGTGGFGDTQYF	TGTGCCAGCAGCGTAGGGACAGGGGGCTTCGGAGATACGCAGTATTTT
TRBV9	TRBJ2-5	-	-	CASSVSTGEETQYF	TGTGCCAGCAGCGTTTCGACAGGTGAAGAGACCCAGTACTTC
TRBV7-9	TRBJ2-6	-	few	CASSLGAGNSGANVLTF	TGTGCCAGCAGCTTAGGGGCGGGTAACTCTGGGGCCAACGTCCTGACTTTC
TRBV28	TRBJ1-1	-	-	CASRVGPEAFF	TGTGCCAGCAGGGTCGGTCCTGAAGCTTTCTTT
TRBV2	TRBJ1-1	TRBD1	-	CASRPGQGNTEAFF	TGTGCCAGCAGGCCGGGACAGGGGAACACTGAAGCTTTCTTT
TRBV7-2	TRBJ1-5	TRBD1	-	CASSRDRETPQHF	TGTGCCAGCAGCAGAGACAGGGAAACGCCCCAGCATTTT
TRBV5-4	TRBJ1-3	-	once	CASSLEGGSSGNTIYF	TGTGCCAGCAGCTTGGAAGGGGGTTCCTCTGGAAACACCATATATTTT
TRBV29-1	TRBJ2-3	-	-	CSVEIGGVGTDTQYF	TGCAGCGTTGAAATAGGGGGGGTCGGCACAGATACGCAGTATTTT
TRBV5-6	TRBJ1-6	TRBD1	-	CASSYWTRQGSSYNSPLHF	TGTGCCAGCAGCTACTGGACTAGACAGGGGAGCTCCTATAATTCACCCCTCCACTTT
TRBV9	TRBJ2-1	TRBD1	-	CASTPGQGAGEQFF	TGTGCCAGCACCCCGGGACAGGGGGCAGGTGAGCAGTTCTTC
TRBV7-6	TRBJ1-2	TRBD1	-	CASSDPGQGYGYTF	TGTGCCAGCAGCGACCCGGGACAGGGATATGGCTACACCTTC
TRBV7-2	TRBJ1-3	TRBD1	-	CASSWGAGGSGNTIYF	TGTGCCAGCAGCTGGGGCGCAGGGGGCTCTGGAAACACCATATATTTT
TRBV19	TRBJ1-4	-	-	CASRQQVAEEGKLFF	TGTGCCAGTAGGCAACAGGTCGCTGAGGAGGGAAAACTGTTTTTT
TRBV6-2/TRBV6-3	TRBJ2-5	-	-	CASSSLRRVGETQYF	TGTGCCAGCAGTTCCCTTAGGAGGGTAGGAGAGACCCAGTACTTC
TRBV6-1	TRBJ1-2	-	-	CASSEAITSYGYTF	TGTGCCAGCAGTGAAGCGATCACCAGCTATGGCTACACCTTC
TRBV27	TRBJ2-7	-	-	CASSLGRPGPKKQYF	TGTGCCAGCAGTTTGGGGCGCCCAGGCCCTAAAAAGCAGTACTTC
TRBV11-2	TRBJ1-1	-	-	CASSTTRDRMAEAFF	TGTGCCAGCAGCACAACACGAGACAGGATGGCTGAAGCTTTCTTT
TRBV5-1	TRBJ2-3	TRBD1	-	CASSPGQGRDTQYF	TGCGCCAGCAGCCCCGGACAGGGACGAGATACGCAGTATTTT
TRBV29-1	TRBJ2-7	TRBD1	few	CSVGAQGAEQYF	TGCAGCGTTGGGGCGCAGGGGGCCGAGCAGTACTTC
TRBV10-3	TRBJ2-1	TRBD2	-	CAISAILAGGPDEQFF	TGTGCCATCAGTGCCATCCTAGCGGGGGGGCCTGATGAGCAGTTCTTC
TRBV25-1	TRBJ2-5	-	few	CASSDRLKVPFQETQYF	TGTGCCAGCAGTGACCGACTAAAGGTCCCCTTCCAAGAGACCCAGTACTTC
TRBV29-1	TRBJ2-5	TRBD1	once	CSVDSGTGGRAQYF	TGCAGCGTTGATTCCGGGACAGGGGGTAGGGCCCAGTACTTC
TRBV19	TRBJ1-2	-	-	CASSVFTGGTNYGYTF	TGTGCCAGTAGTGTCTTCACGGGAGGGACTAACTATGGCTACACCTTC
TRBV11-1	TRBJ2-7	-	-	CASSPPGTSYEQYF	TGTGCCAGCAGCCCTCCCGGGACTTCTTACGAGCAGTACTTC
TRBV28	TRBJ2-7	-	-	CASGETGRGYEQYF	TGTGCCAGCGGTGAGACGGGGAGGGGGTACGAGCAGTACTTC